Each of the 18 T cell receptor beta chains below was sequenced from the same sample in a study of beta chain features in type 1 diabetes. The whole isolated RNA underwent reverse transcription, so sequencing captured expressed TCRB transcripts. The table came from immunoSEQ multiplex PCR; TCRdb's copy has only in-frame clones and leaves some out. The repertoire consists of some 250,000 clones, with around a quarter occurring once and the leading ten covering approximately 4%. Sequenced input: central memory CD4+ T cells from blood. Receptors originate from a man aged 30 to 45 in good health.

This clone was found many times. The V call is TRBV7-2, the J call TRBJ2-7; 7 bases match TRBD1. CDR3 size: 13 residues. Germline CDR1 and CDR2: SGHTA and FQGNSA. V gave up 5 bases and J gave up 6 bases; unmatched junction bases: 7. In nucleotides, the CDR3 is TGTGCCAGCAGCCCTGAACAGGGGCTCGAGCAGTACTTC. It encodes CASSPEQGLEQYF.

The chain carries TRBV4-2 and TRBJ1-6; 9 bases are shared with TRBD1. Germline V gene data show CDR1 as LGHNA and CDR2 as YNFKEQ. This CDR3 comprises 17 residues. Trimming cost V 3 bases and J 5 bases; bases outside gene matches: 8. In DNA, the CDR3 is TGTGCCAGCAGCCAGGAGGACAGGGGTCGGAATAATTCACCCCTCCACTTT. It codes for CASSQEDRGRNNSPLHF.

About this clone: The junction departs from germline at one end; a sequencing error may be responsible. V gene TRBV6-5 combines with J gene TRBJ2-1; D gene ambiguous. CDR1 MNHEY and CDR2 SVGAGI come from the germline V gene. The CDR3 contains 12 residues. CDR3 sequence (DNA): TGTGCCAGCAGTGACTCCTACAATGAGCAGTTCTTC. Translation: CASSDSYNEQFF.

The rearrangement uses TRBV5-5 and TRBJ1-1, with D hard to call. This CDR3 has 14 amino acids. With 1 base removed from V and 0 bases from J, the gap between germline ends came to 7 bases. Germline V gives CDR1 SGHKS, CDR2 YYEKEE (reference sequence). Here the CDR3 DNA reads TGTGCCAGCAGCTTGTCCCGACTGAACACTGAAGCTTTCTTT. This translates into CASSLSRLNTEAFF. Combining the CDR3 with reference TRBV5-5 and TRBJ1-1 gives the whole variable domain DAGVTQSPTHLIKTRGQQVTLRCSPISGHKSVSWYQQVLGQGPQFIFQYYEKEERGRGNFPDRFSARQFPNYSSELNVNALLLGDSALYLCASSLSRLNTEAFFGQGTRLTVV.

The J gene is TRBJ2-1, the V gene TRBV5-1, with 7 bases aligning to TRBD1. J lost 6 bases, V lost 0 bases, and 6 bases had no gene match. The CDR3 is 15 residues long. Germline V lookup: CDR1 SGHRS, CDR2 YFSETQ. CDR3 in amino acids: CASSLGDSRPNEQFF. The CDR3 bases are TGCGCCAGCAGCTTGGGGGACAGCCGGCCCAATGAGCAGTTCTTC.

Many counts were recorded for this clone. The rearrangement joins TRBV7-2 to TRBJ2-5, with D uncertain. CDR3 size: 13 residues. V gave up 5 bases and J gave up 4 bases, with 11 bases separating them. Germline CDR1 SGHTA, CDR2 FQGNSA. DNA of the CDR3: TGTGCCAGCAGCCCCCGAGTTCCAGAGACCCAGTACTTC. Translation gives CASSPRVPETQYF.

This clone was detected only a few times. This specimen includes other DNA sequences encoding the same CDR3. The rearrangement links TRBV5-6 to TRBJ2-6; D possibly corresponds to TRBD2 (6 bases). The V end lost 0 bases, the J end lost 2 bases, and 6 bases lay between the germline ends. The CDR3 extends over 15 amino acids. Germline-derived CDR1 and CDR2 are SGHDT and YYEEEE. Here the CDR3 DNA reads TGTGCCAGCAGCTTGGGGAGGGCTGGGGCCAACGTCCTGACTTTC. It is translated as CASSLGRAGANVLTF.

The chain couples TRBV18 to TRBJ2-2; D remains ambiguous. Germline assignment: CDR1 KGHSH and CDR2 LQKENI. The CDR3 totals 14 residues. V lost 2 bases, J lost 6 bases, and 10 bases lay in between. The DNA for the CDR3 is TGTGCCAGCTCACCATTATCTCCCTCCGGGGAGCTGTTTTTT. Translation gives CASSPLSPSGELFF.

This clone was recorded a few times. Other DNA sequences in the sample encode the same CDR3. The chain joins TRBV7-2 to TRBJ2-7, with 7 positions matching TRBD1. V gave up 3 bases and J gave up 7 bases; unmatched junction bases: 9. The CDR3 length is 14 residues. Per the germline V gene, CDR1 is SGHTA and CDR2 is FQGNSA. The CDR3 DNA reads TGTGCCAGCAGCTTGGACAGGACCGCCGGTGAGCAGTACTTC. Its translation: CASSLDRTAGEQYF.

About this clone: With a far larger clone one base away, a read error is the likely cause. V usage is TRBV5-1 and J usage is TRBJ2-1; D is perhaps TRBD1 or TRBD2 (6 bases each). The ends were cut back, 4 bases at V and 7 bases at J, with 15 bases in the middle. Per germline, CDR1 SGHRS and CDR2 YFSETQ. The length of the CDR3 is 14 residues. In nucleotides, the CDR3 is TGCGCCAGCAGCGAAGGAGGGGGTGTGAATGAGCAGTTCTTC. Its protein product is CASSEGGGVNEQFF.

This chain joins TRBV5-6 and TRBJ2-4; D gene ambiguous. The germline V gene encodes CDR1 SGHDT and CDR2 YYEEEE. The CDR3 loop spans 13 amino acids. V lost 4 bases, J lost 7 bases, and 12 bases lay in between. This CDR3 reads CASSNGDGNIQYF. In DNA, the CDR3 is TGTGCCAGCAGCAACGGTGATGGGAACATTCAGTACTTC.

The J gene is TRBJ2-3, the V gene TRBV25-1; TRBD1 matches at 7 bases. Germline values: CDR1 MGHDK, CDR2 SYGVNS. V shed 4 bases, J shed 0 bases, and the junction held 13 bases outside the gene matches. The CDR3 is made up of 18 amino acids. The CDR3 loop is CASSAPLGTESSTDTQYF. The CDR3 coding sequence is TGTGCCAGCAGTGCCCCTCTCGGGACAGAATCTAGCACAGATACGCAGTATTTT.

This clone has just a few counts. The chain links TRBV15 to TRBJ2-1; no reliable D call. Germline values: CDR1 LNHNV, CDR2 YYDKDF (reference sequence). The CDR3 has 12 residues. The germline V and J ends were trimmed by 0 bases and 9 bases, with 6 bases remaining between them. The CDR3 protein is CATSRDVGEQFF. CDR3 nucleotide sequence: TGTGCCACCAGCAGAGATGTCGGTGAGCAGTTCTTC.

This clone was seen more than once but under ten times. This rearrangement joins TRBV18 to TRBJ2-7; D is possibly TRBD1 or TRBD2 (5 bases each). This CDR3 is 13 amino acids long. Between the trimmed V and J ends, which lost 3 bases and 6 bases, there was a span of 12 bases. Germline CDR1 reads KGHSH; CDR2 reads LQKENI. The CDR3 sequence: CASSPEQAGEQYF. Here the CDR3 DNA reads TGTGCCAGCTCACCCGAACAGGCGGGCGAGCAGTACTTC.

The chain combines TRBV28 with TRBJ2-7, with D perhaps matching TRBD1 (5 bases). The CDR3 loop spans 12 amino acids. Per germline, CDR1 MDHEN and CDR2 SYDVKM. V was trimmed by 5 bases and J by 3 bases, leaving 8 bases between them. CDR3: CASSKDSYEQYF. DNA of the CDR3: TGTGCCAGCAGTAAAGACAGCTACGAGCAGTACTTC.

This clone was seen repeatedly, ten times or more. This chain links TRBV7-8 with TRBJ2-4; D remains ambiguous. This CDR3 region has 12 residues. Germline V gene sequence: CDR1 SGHVS, CDR2 FQNEAQ. The ends were cut back, 0 bases at V and 15 bases at J, with 12 bases in the middle. CDR3 in DNA: TGTGCCAGCAGCTTAGCGACTTCGGATCGGTACTTC. This encodes CASSLATSDRYF.

Turning to this clone: Other DNA sequences in this specimen translate into the identical CDR3. CDR3 protein: CASSPGLRTDTQYF. The DNA of the CDR3 is TGTGCCAGCAGTCCCGGATTGAGGACAGATACGCAGTATTTT. V usage is TRBV27 and J usage is TRBJ2-3; D unclear. Trimming removed 5 bases from V and 3 bases from J, with 12 bases in between. The germline V gene encodes CDR1 MNHEY and CDR2 SMNVEV (reference sequence). This CDR3 is built from 14 residues.

This clone was recorded many times. Other DNA sequences in this specimen translate into the identical CDR3. The CDR3 region is CSVVRRIPFCEQYF. CDR3 nucleotides: TGCAGCGTTGTGCGAAGGATTCCCTTTTGCGAGCAGTACTTC. V gene TRBV29-1 combines with J gene TRBJ2-7, with D unresolved. Germline CDR1 is SQVTM and CDR2 is ANQGSEA. This CDR3 is built from 14 residues. The V end was cut by 4 bases, the J end by 6 bases, with 19 bases between.